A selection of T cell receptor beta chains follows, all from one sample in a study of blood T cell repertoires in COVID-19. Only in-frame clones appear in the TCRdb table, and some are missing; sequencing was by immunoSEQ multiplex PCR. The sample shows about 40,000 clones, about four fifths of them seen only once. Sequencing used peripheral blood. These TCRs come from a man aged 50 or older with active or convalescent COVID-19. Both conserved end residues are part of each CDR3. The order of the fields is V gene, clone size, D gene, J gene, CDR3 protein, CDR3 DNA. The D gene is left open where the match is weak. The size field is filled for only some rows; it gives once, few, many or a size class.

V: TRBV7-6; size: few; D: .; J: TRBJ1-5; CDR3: CASSLDPRTKESNQPQHF; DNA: TGTGCCAGCAGCTTAGACCCCCGCACGAAAGAGAGCAATCAGCCCCAGCATTTT
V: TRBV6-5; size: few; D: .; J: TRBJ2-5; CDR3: CASSPTQGVGETQYF; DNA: TGTGCCAGCAGTCCTACTCAAGGGGTCGGGGAGACCCAGTACTTC
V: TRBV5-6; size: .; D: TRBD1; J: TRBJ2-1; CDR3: CASSLQGAPYNEQFF; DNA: TGTGCCAGCAGTCTACAGGGGGCGCCGTACAATGAGCAGTTCTTC
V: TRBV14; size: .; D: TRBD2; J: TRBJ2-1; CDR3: CASSRAGGPYNEQFF; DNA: TGTGCCAGCAGCCGGGCGGGGGGCCCCTACAATGAGCAGTTCTTC
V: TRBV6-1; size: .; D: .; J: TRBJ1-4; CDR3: CASSAPGGKGRFVGKLFF; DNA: TGTGCCAGCAGTGCCCCCGGGGGTAAGGGAAGGTTTGTAGGAAAACTGTTTTTT
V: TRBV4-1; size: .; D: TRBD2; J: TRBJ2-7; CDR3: CASSLTGGLSPLEQYF; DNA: TGCGCCAGCAGCCTCACGGGGGGACTTTCCCCTCTCGAGCAGTACTTC
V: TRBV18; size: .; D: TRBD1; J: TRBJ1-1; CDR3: CASSPRDRGFLMNTEAFF; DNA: TGTGCCAGCTCACCGCGTGACAGGGGCTTCCTTATGAACACTGAAGCTTTCTTT
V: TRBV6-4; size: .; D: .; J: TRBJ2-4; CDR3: CASSEGRGAKNIQYF; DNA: TGTGCCAGCAGTGAGGGCAGGGGTGCCAAAAACATTCAGTACTTC
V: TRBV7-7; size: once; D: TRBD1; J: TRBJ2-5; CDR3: CASSWTGGETQYF; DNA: TGTGCCAGCAGCTGGACAGGGGGAGAGACCCAGTACTTC
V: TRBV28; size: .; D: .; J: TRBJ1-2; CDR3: CASSFPGGVIGDGYTF; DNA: TGTGCCAGCAGTTTCCCCGGAGGGGTTATAGGTGATGGCTACACCTTC
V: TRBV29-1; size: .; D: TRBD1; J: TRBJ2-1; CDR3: CSAGTGMGGEQFF; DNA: TGCAGCGCCGGGACAGGGATGGGAGGTGAGCAGTTCTTC
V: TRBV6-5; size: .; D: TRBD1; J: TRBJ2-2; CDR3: CASSRDRSNTGELFF; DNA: TGTGCCAGCAGTCGGGACAGGAGCAACACCGGGGAGCTGTTTTTT
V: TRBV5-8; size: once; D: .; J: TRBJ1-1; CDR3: CASNLAGMMNTEAFF; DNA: TGTGCCAGCAACCTCGCCGGGATGATGAACACTGAAGCTTTCTTT
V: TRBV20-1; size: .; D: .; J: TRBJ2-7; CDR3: CSARVGGEQYF; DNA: TGCAGTGCTAGAGTGGGGGGCGAGCAGTACTTC
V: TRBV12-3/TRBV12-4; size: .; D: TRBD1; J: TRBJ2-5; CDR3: CASSVTGTETQYF; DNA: TGTGCCAGCAGTGTGACAGGGACGGAGACCCAGTACTTC
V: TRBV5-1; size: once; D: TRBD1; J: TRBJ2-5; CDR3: CASRTWTGVRQETQYF; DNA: TGCGCCAGCAGAACGTGGACAGGGGTGAGGCAAGAGACCCAGTACTTC
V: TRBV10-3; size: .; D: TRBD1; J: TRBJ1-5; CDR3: CAISESLGQGSQPQHF; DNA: TGTGCCATCAGTGAGTCTTTAGGACAGGGGAGTCAGCCCCAGCATTTT
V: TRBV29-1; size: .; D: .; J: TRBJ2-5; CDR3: CSVLQGAQETQYF; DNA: TGCAGCGTTCTACAGGGAGCACAAGAGACCCAGTACTTC
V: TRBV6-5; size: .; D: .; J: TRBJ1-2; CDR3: CASSYLNAKELTF; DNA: TGTGCCAGCAGTTACCTAAATGCCAAGGAGTTGACCTTC
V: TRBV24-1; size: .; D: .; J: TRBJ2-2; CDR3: CATSDATGNVNTGELFF; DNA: TGTGCCACCAGTGACGCCACAGGAAATGTCAACACCGGGGAGCTGTTTTTT
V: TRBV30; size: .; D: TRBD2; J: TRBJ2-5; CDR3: CAWSVGSGGPRETQYF; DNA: TGTGCCTGGAGTGTGGGTAGCGGGGGGCCCCGAGAGACCCAGTACTTC
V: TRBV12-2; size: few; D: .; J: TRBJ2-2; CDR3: CASRYDPGCYTGELFF; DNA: TGTGCAAGTCGCTACGATCCGGGGTGCTACACCGGGGAGCTGTTTTTT
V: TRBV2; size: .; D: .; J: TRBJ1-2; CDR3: CASYVDYGYTF; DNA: TGTGCCAGCTATGTCGACTATGGCTACACCTTC
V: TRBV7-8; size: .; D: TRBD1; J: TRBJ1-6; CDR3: CASSPTTGYNSPLHF; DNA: TGTGCCAGCAGCCCTACGACAGGGTATAATTCACCCCTCCACTTT
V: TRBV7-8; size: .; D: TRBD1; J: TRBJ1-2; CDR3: CASSSSNTGGAYGYTF; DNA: TGTGCCAGCAGCTCTAGCAATACAGGGGGCGCGTATGGCTACACCTTC
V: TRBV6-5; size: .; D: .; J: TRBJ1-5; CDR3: CASRVAISSNQPQHF; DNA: TGTGCCAGCCGAGTAGCGATCTCGAGCAATCAGCCCCAGCATTTT
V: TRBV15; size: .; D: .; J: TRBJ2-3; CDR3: CATSRDLGAGTDTQYF; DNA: TGTGCCACCAGCAGAGATTTGGGGGCGGGCACAGATACGCAGTATTTT
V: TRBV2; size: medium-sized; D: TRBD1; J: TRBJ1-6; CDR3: CASRDRVYPNSPLHF; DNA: TGTGCCAGCAGGGACAGGGTTTACCCAAATTCACCCCTCCACTTT
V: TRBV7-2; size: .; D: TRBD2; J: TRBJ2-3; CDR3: CASSLLAGGRTDTQYF; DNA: TGTGCCAGCAGCCTGCTAGCGGGGGGACGCACAGATACGCAGTATTTT
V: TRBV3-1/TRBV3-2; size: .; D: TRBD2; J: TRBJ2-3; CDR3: CASSYPRTSGATDTQYF; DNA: TGTGCCAGCAGCTACCCCCGTACTAGCGGGGCCACAGATACGCAGTATTTT
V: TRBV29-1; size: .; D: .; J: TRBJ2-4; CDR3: CSVELEGRIQYF; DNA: TGCAGCGTTGAATTAGAGGGTCGCATTCAGTACTTC
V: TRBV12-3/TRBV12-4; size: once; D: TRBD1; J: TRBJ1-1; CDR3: CASRTGGRAEAFF; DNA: TGTGCCAGTAGGACAGGGGGCAGGGCTGAAGCTTTCTTT
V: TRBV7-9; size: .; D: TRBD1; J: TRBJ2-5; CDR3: CASSLGTGGYETQYF; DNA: TGTGCCAGCAGCTTAGGGACAGGGGGCTACGAGACCCAGTACTTC
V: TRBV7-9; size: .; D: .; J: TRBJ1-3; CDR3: CASSSIDSPGNTIYF; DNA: TGTGCCAGCAGCTCCATAGACAGCCCGGGAAACACCATATATTTT
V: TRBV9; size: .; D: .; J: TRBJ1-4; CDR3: CASSTGERDEKLFF; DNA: TGTGCCAGCAGCACCGGTGAGAGGGATGAAAAACTGTTTTTT
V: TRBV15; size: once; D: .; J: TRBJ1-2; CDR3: CATSSAGENYGYTF; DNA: TGTGCCACCAGCAGCGCCGGGGAAAACTATGGCTACACCTTC
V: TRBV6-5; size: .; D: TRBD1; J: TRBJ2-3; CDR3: CASSWSRDSPQYF; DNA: TGTGCCAGCAGTTGGAGCCGGGACAGCCCGCAGTATTTT